The 9 T cell receptor beta chains below all came from one sample that was sequenced in a study of cytomegalovirus exposure and HLA in healthy donors. Both 60 Vbeta primers and 13 Jbeta primers went into the PCR. TCRdb's table, derived via immunoSEQ multiplex PCR, lists solely in-frame clones and lacks some. The table lists approximately 120,000 clones, around two thirds of them singletons. Material: PBMCs. All receptors derive from a man between 60 and 75 years old in good health and CMV-seropositive.

This CDR3 is CASSQLGQGGQPQHF. CDR3 in DNA: TGTGCCAGCAGCCAACTTGGACAGGGAGGACAGCCCCAGCATTTT. The gene calls are TRBV4-2 and TRBJ1-5; 8 bases agree with TRBD1. V lost 2 bases, J lost 7 bases, and 7 bases stayed unmatched. Germline V gene lookup returns CDR1 LGHNA and CDR2 YNFKEQ. This CDR3 comprises 15 residues.

V usage is TRBV5-4 and J usage is TRBJ2-2; 10 bases are shared with TRBD1. V shed 3 bases, J shed 9 bases, and the junction held 5 bases outside the gene matches. CDR1 and CDR2 from the germline V gene are SGHNT and YYREEE (reference sequence). This CDR3 is 14 amino acids long. CDR3 loop: CASSSDRGIRELFF. CDR3 sequence (DNA): TGTGCCAGCAGCTCGGACAGGGGGATCCGGGAGCTGTTTTTT.

This clone was observed a single time. The rearrangement joins TRBV5-5 to TRBJ1-1; 7 bases are a match to TRBD1. The CDR3 extends over 15 amino acids. The V gene end was trimmed by 5 bases and the J gene end by 5 bases; junction bases not matched to a gene: 12. CDR1 SGHKS and CDR2 YYEKEE come from the germline V gene (reference sequence). The CDR3 here is CASSPRPGQSTEAFF. CDR3 nucleotides: TGTGCCAGCAGTCCTAGACCGGGACAGAGTACTGAAGCTTTCTTT.

DNA of the CDR3: TGTGCCAGCAGCCAAGATCTGCAGGATCCCTATGGCTACACCTTC. It is translated as CASSQDLQDPYGYTF. The chain recombines TRBV14 with TRBJ1-2; the D is unclear. This CDR3 spans 15 amino acids. Trimming removed 0 bases from V and 4 bases from J, with 12 bases in between. CDR1 SGHDN and CDR2 FVKESK come from the germline V gene.

V gene TRBV5-6 combines with J gene TRBJ2-7; possible D gene TRBD2, 6 bases. CDR1 SGHDT and CDR2 YYEEEE come from the germline V gene. This CDR3 has 14 amino acids. V was pared by 2 bases and J by 6 bases, with 15 bases between. CDR3 loop: CASSFETRGTEQYF. In DNA, the CDR3 is TGTGCCAGCAGCTTCGAGACTAGGGGTACCGAGCAGTACTTC. The whole variable domain, filled in from reference TRBV5-6 and TRBJ2-7, reads DAGVTQSPTHLIKTRGQQVTLRCSPKSGHDTVSWYQQALGQGPQFIFQYYEEEERQRGNFPDRFSGHQFPNYSSELNVNALLLGDSALYLCASSFETRGTEQYFGPGTRLTVT.

This clone appeared once. The gene calls are TRBV29-1 and TRBJ2-1, with a possible D match to TRBD2 (7 bases). The germline V gene encodes CDR1 SQVTM and CDR2 ANQGSEA. This CDR3 spans 14 amino acids. V was pared by 6 bases and J by 2 bases, with 14 bases between. The CDR3 coding sequence is TGCAGCGTGGATAGGGGGAGGGCCTACAATGAGCAGTTCTTC. Its translation is CSVDRGRAYNEQFF.

The table lists this clone with a few counts. The V and J genes are TRBV6-1 and TRBJ2-3, with D hard to call. V was shortened by 4 bases and J by 0 bases, with 2 bases between the two germline ends. This CDR3 contains 12 residues. Per the germline V gene, CDR1 is MNHNS and CDR2 is SASEGT. The CDR3 region has the DNA TGTGCCAGCAGTGCTAGCACAGATACGCAGTATTTT. It codes for CASSASTDTQYF.

The V gene is TRBV5-1, the J gene TRBJ2-2; 11 bases are a match to TRBD2. The CDR3 is 16 amino acids. The V and J ends lost 5 bases and 3 bases, in that order; junction bases with no gene match: 6. Per germline, CDR1 SGHRS and CDR2 YFSETQ. The CDR3 is CASRGLAGGHTGELFF. The CDR3 DNA sequence: TGCGCCAGCAGGGGGCTAGCGGGGGGCCACACCGGGGAGCTGTTTTTT.

This clone has a handful of counts. The chain recombines TRBV4-2 with TRBJ2-2, with D possibly TRBD1 on 6 matching bases. Germline lookup yields CDR1 LGHNA and CDR2 YNFKEQ. V was cut by 1 base and J by 0 bases, with 9 bases left in between. This CDR3 region has 16 residues. CDR3 in amino acids: CASSQADRSNTGELFF. Written as DNA, the CDR3 is TGTGCCAGCAGCCAAGCCGACAGGTCGAACACCGGGGAGCTGTTTTTT.